This T cell receptor (beta chain) was recorded in a study of shared clonotypes between healthy human individuals. In the study overall: The study enrolled two women and a few men aged 18 to 49. Whole-study findings and limits: Non-shared clonotypes had lower generation probabilities than clonotypes shared by all four sorted-subset donors.

The V gene end was trimmed by 5 bases and the J gene end by 5 bases; junction bases not matched to a gene: 6. The CDR3 consists of 14 residues. The germline CDR1 and CDR2 sequences are SEHNR and FQNEAQ (reference sequence). Concerning this clone itself: Its antigen is unknown. The identical CDR3 is also encoded by other nucleotide sequences in the sample.

Sorted subsets were amplified in replicate PCRs using around 220 ng DNA, roughly 30,000 T cell genomes. TCRdb's table, derived via immunoSEQ multiplex PCR, lists solely in-frame clones and lacks some. The sample yields some 2 million clones, 85% to 95% seen once. The sequencing sample was made of naive CD4+ T cells sorted from blood. Subset indicated: CD45RA+ positively selected. The chain employs TRBV7-9 and TRBJ1-2; 9 bases line up with TRBD1. The origin of this receptor is a man aged 18 to 35 in good health. The CDR3 sequence: CASSPRDRVYGYTF. The DNA for the CDR3 is TGTGCCAGCAGCCCGCGGGACAGGGTTTATGGCTACACCTTC.